Sequencing of this T cell receptor beta chain was carried out in a study of type 1 regulatory T cells. Turning to the study itself: T-allo10 is a Tr1-enriched, alloantigen-specific CD4 T cell product made in vitro. Findings of the study overall: Type 1 regulatory T cells had a more restricted TCR repertoire than non-type 1 regulatory T cells.

TCRdb called the reads again in MiXCR, with one record for every CDR3 protein. Of about 71,000 distinct CDR3 sequences listed, about a fifth are singletons. As to this clonotype: What it recognizes is unknown.

This CDR3 is built from 13 residues. The V and J ends lost 5 bases and 4 bases, in that order; junction bases with no gene match: 0. The germline V gene encodes CDR1 GTSNPN and CDR2 SVGIG (reference sequence). This clonotype was sampled from a human donor in good health. The sequencing input was cultured type 1 regulatory T (Tr1) cells, either the whole culture or a sorted fraction (not recorded which). The V call is TRBV30, the J call TRBJ1-6; 9 nucleotides line up with TRBD1. This chain's CDR3 is CAWGTGYNSPLHF. In DNA form, the CDR3 reads TGTGCCTGGGGGACAGGGTATAATTCACCCCTCCACTTT.